These 19 T cell receptor beta chains were sequenced from one sample in a study of blood T cell repertoires in COVID-19. Repertoires were generated with immunoSEQ multiplex PCR, while TCRdb's copy carries only in-frame clones and drops some. The sample comprises 30,000 to 35,000 clones, 87% of which are singletons, and 11% to 15% rests with the top ten. The material sequenced was peripheral blood. These receptors all stem from a man between 60 and 75 years old with active COVID-19.

V is TRBV27 and J is TRBJ2-2; 7 bases align to TRBD1. The CDR3 is made up of 13 amino acids. V shed 5 bases and J 6 bases; nucleotides not matched to a gene: 3. Germline loops: CDR1 MNHEY, CDR2 SMNVEV (reference sequence). CDR3 region: CASSPGQAGELFF. Here the CDR3 DNA reads TGTGCCAGCAGTCCCGGACAGGCCGGGGAGCTGTTTTTT.

V and J are TRBV2 and TRBJ1-5; possible D gene TRBD1, 5 bases. The V gene lost 7 bases and the J gene lost 6 bases, with 13 bases spanning the gap. This CDR3 contains 13 residues. Germline lookup yields CDR1 SNHLY and CDR2 FYNNEI. The CDR3, as DNA: TGTGCCAGCAACGGACACCCAGGTCAGCCCCAGCATTTT. It is translated as CASNGHPGQPQHF.

The rearrangement uses TRBV5-1 and TRBJ2-3; 13 nucleotides align to TRBD2. The CDR3 has 16 residues. The germline V gene has CDR1 SGHRS and CDR2 YFSETQ. V was clipped by 4 bases and J by 6 bases; unmatched bases: 8. In DNA, the CDR3 is TGCGCCAGCAGCCAACGGACTAGCGGGAGTGGGGATACGCAGTATTTT. Amino acids: CASSQRTSGSGDTQYF.

This clone was counted only a few times. V gene TRBV19 combines with J gene TRBJ1-2, with D maybe TRBD1 (5 bases). Trimming pared 5 bases from V and 5 bases from J, leaving 12 bases between. CDR3 length: 13 residues. Germline CDR1 LNHDA, CDR2 SQIVND (reference sequence). The CDR3 spells CASSPRQSYGYTF. CDR3 bases: TGTGCCAGTAGTCCTCGACAGTCTTATGGCTACACCTTC. The entire variable domain, with the rest obtained from reference TRBV19 and TRBJ1-2, is as follows: DGGITQSPKYLFRKEGQNVTLSCEQNLNHDAMYWYRQDPGQGLRLIYYSQIVNDFQKGDIAEGYSVSREKKESFPLTVTSAQKNPTAFYLCASSPRQSYGYTFGSGTRLTVV.

The rearrangement links TRBV3-1 (or the pseudogene TRBV3-2) to TRBJ1-5; D not certain. Per germline, CDR1 LGHDT and CDR2 YNNKEL (reference sequence). There are 13 residues in the CDR3. V gave up 1 base and J gave up 6 bases, with 7 bases separating them. The CDR3 sequence is CASSQGSVQPQHF. The CDR3 DNA reads TGTGCCAGCAGCCAAGGGTCGGTTCAGCCCCAGCATTTT.

For this clone: Other DNA variants within this sample encode the same CDR3. The CDR3 coding sequence is TGTGCCAGCAGCCAAGCGAGACAGGGGAGTACCTATGGCTACACCTTC. Protein sequence: CASSQARQGSTYGYTF. The chain uses TRBV4-2 and TRBJ1-2, with TRBD1 identical over 8 bases. Germline V gene data show CDR1 as LGHNA and CDR2 as YNFKEQ. The CDR3 is made up of 16 amino acids. Germline trimming cut 1 base from V and 4 bases from J; bases unmatched to any gene: 8.

The chain links TRBV30 to TRBJ1-5; D gene uncertain. Germline CDR1 reads GTSNPN; CDR2 reads SVGIG (reference sequence). The CDR3 is 14 residues long. Deletions cut 1 base from V and 4 bases from J, with 11 bases between. The CDR3 here is CAWSGPGLNQPQHF. CDR3 in DNA: TGTGCCTGGAGTGGCCCGGGTTTGAATCAGCCCCAGCATTTT.

This chain connects TRBV6-2 or TRBV6-3 to TRBJ2-1; 11 bases are a match to TRBD2. CDR1 is MNHEY and CDR2 is SVGEGT in the germline V gene. V shed 4 bases, J shed 6 bases, and the junction held 8 bases outside the gene matches. The CDR3 covers 16 residues. CDR3 loop: CASSFIPSGGRNEQFF. In DNA form, the CDR3 reads TGTGCCAGCAGTTTCATCCCTAGCGGGGGGCGCAATGAGCAGTTCTTC.

This clone occurred once. The chain recombines TRBV4-3 with TRBJ2-7, with no clear D. Germline CDR1 and CDR2: LGHNA and YSLEER. The CDR3 extends over 15 amino acids. Deletions cut 0 bases from V and 3 bases from J, with 12 bases between. The CDR3 here is CASSQDHVYSYEQYF. The CDR3 coding sequence is TGCGCCAGCAGCCAAGATCACGTGTACAGCTACGAGCAGTACTTC.

The chain links TRBV9 to TRBJ2-7, with 9 bases aligning to TRBD1. Unmatched junction bases numbered 9, after V lost 3 bases and J lost 5 bases. CDR3 size: 15 residues. CDR1 is SGDLS, CDR2 YYNGEE, per germline. The CDR3, as DNA: TGTGCCAGCAGCGACCGGGACAGGGCTTACGACGAGCAGTACTTC. Amino acid sequence: CASSDRDRAYDEQYF.

This clone was detected only once. The chain has TRBV6-5 and TRBJ2-7, with 8 bases that match TRBD2. The CDR3 is 14 amino acids. Per germline, CDR1 MNHEY and CDR2 SVGAGI. V lost 2 bases, J lost 5 bases, and 5 bases stayed unmatched. As DNA, the CDR3 is TGTGCCAGCAGTTACGGCGGGGGGAACAACGAGCAGTACTTC. This sequence encodes CASSYGGGNNEQYF.

This sequence joins TRBV7-8 and TRBJ1-5, with 7 bases aligning to TRBD1. The junction had 4 bases not matched to a gene; V was cut back by 1 base and J by 1 base. Germline V lookup: CDR1 SGHVS, CDR2 FQNEAQ. The CDR3 runs to 16 residues. Here the CDR3 DNA reads TGTGCCAGCAGCTTAGTTTCAGGGGGGAGCAATCAGCCCCAGCATTTT. It translates to CASSLVSGGSNQPQHF.

V gene TRBV10-1 combines with J gene TRBJ1-5; D call uncertain. The germline CDR1 and CDR2 sequences are WNHNN and SYGVQD (reference sequence). The CDR3 covers 15 residues. V shed 10 bases and J shed 0 bases, with 16 bases lying between them. CDR3 in amino acids: CAIPYGFYSNQPQHF. In DNA form, the CDR3 reads TGCGCCATCCCCTACGGGTTCTATAGCAATCAGCCCCAGCATTTT.

The CDR3 coding sequence is TGTGCCAGCCTTCTGGAGGGGAGGTACGAGCAGTACTTC. This translates into CASLLEGRYEQYF. This sequence joins TRBV12-3 or TRBV12-4 and TRBJ2-7; D might be TRBD2 (6 bases). The CDR3 totals 13 residues. V lost 8 bases and J 4 bases, leaving 15 bases between the germline ends.

The chain joins TRBV7-2 to TRBJ2-7, with a tentative D call TRBD2 (7 bases). V shed 1 base and J shed 3 bases, with 13 bases lying between them. The germline V gene encodes CDR1 SGHTA and CDR2 FQGNSA. The CDR3 runs to 15 residues. CDR3 loop: CASSLVRGANYEQYF. The CDR3 DNA is TGTGCCAGCAGCTTAGTCCGGGGGGCGAACTACGAGCAGTACTTC.

The chain joins TRBV12-3 or TRBV12-4 to TRBJ2-7, with D unclear. Trimming took off 5 bases at V and 3 bases at J, with 5 bases between the two ends. The CDR3 is 11 amino acids. This CDR3 is CASSPHYEQYF. The CDR3 DNA follows: TGTGCCAGCAGTCCCCACTACGAGCAGTACTTC.

The chain uses TRBV4-1 and TRBJ1-2; possible D gene TRBD1, 5 bases. From germline, CDR1 is MGHRA and CDR2 YSYEKL. Between the trimmed V and J ends, which lost 0 bases and 8 bases, there was a span of 16 bases. This CDR3 region has 15 residues. The chain's CDR3 is CASSQDRPTVLGYTF. The CDR3 DNA sequence: TGCGCCAGCAGCCAAGATAGGCCGACAGTCCTAGGCTACACCTTC.

The chain joins TRBV5-1 to TRBJ1-1, with D maybe TRBD1 (5 bases). This CDR3 spans 15 amino acids. V shed 0 bases and J shed 0 bases, with 9 bases lying between them. Germline V CDR1 and CDR2: SGHRS, YFSETQ. The CDR3 is CASSLGDWMNTEAFF. The CDR3 DNA is TGCGCCAGCAGCTTGGGGGACTGGATGAACACTGAAGCTTTCTTT.

The CDR3 DNA sequence: TGTGCCAGCATTGTATTGGGCCAGACCACCTACGAGCAGTACTTC. As protein: CASIVLGQTTYEQYF. This chain links TRBV27 with TRBJ2-7; D is unclear. Germline V gene sequence: CDR1 MNHEY, CDR2 SMNVEV (reference sequence). The CDR3 length is 15 residues. The germline V and J ends were trimmed by 7 bases and 2 bases, with 18 bases remaining between them.